This TCR beta chain originates from a study of blood T cell repertoires in COVID-19. Across the study: Spain, Italy and the United States supplied samples that represented acute and convalescent COVID-19.

Per germline, CDR1 MNHEY and CDR2 SVGAGI. 12 amino acids form the CDR3, both terminal residues included. Study processing details: Estimation of nucleated cell counts relied on the amplification of reference gene primers. The protocol was immunoSEQ multiplex PCR, while the TCRdb copy is restricted to in-frame clones and leaves out a portion. V and J calls and clone size are given by that table; D and trimming were obtained from the DNA. This sample has nearly 90,000 clones, with less than 95% found just once. Remarks on this clone: The conserved phenylalanine or tryptophan normally closing the CDR3 is absent here, so this likely arose from a read error. Because the CDR3's place on the DNA is in doubt, the DNA is left out and the CDR3 is given as listed by TCRdb.

Seattle researchers signed up patients amid active infection and tracked them longitudinally. The TCR sequence derives from a young man with COVID-19, enrolled during active disease. The specimen sequenced was peripheral blood. This chain joins TRBV6-5 and TRBJ2-7; no check of the table's D call, TRBD1, against the DNA was made. CDR3 loop: CASTWDRGRVSI.